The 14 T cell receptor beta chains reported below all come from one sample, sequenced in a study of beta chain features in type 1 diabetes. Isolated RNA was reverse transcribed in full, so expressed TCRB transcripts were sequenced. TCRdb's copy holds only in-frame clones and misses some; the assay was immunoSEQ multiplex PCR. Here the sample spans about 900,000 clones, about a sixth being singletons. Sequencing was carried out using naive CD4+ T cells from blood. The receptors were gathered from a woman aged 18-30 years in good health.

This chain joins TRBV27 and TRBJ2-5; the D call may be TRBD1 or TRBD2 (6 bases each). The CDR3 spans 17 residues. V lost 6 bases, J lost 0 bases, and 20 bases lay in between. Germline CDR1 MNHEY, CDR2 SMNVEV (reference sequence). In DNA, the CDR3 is TGTGCCAGCAGCGATGGGGGGCAGGGGCTTTACCAAGAGACCCAGTACTTC. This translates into CASSDGGQGLYQETQYF.

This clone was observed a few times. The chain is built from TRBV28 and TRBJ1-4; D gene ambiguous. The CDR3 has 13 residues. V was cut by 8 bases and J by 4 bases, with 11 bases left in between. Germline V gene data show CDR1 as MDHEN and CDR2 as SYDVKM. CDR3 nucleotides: TGTGCCAGCGGGATGCACATTAATGAAAAACTGTTTTTT. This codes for CASGMHINEKLFF.

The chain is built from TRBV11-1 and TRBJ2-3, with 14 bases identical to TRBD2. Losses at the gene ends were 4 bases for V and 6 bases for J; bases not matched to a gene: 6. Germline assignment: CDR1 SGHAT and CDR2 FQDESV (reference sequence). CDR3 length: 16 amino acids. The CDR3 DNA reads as TGTGCCAGCAGCTCTCGGACTAGCGGGAGGTTGGATACGCAGTATTTT. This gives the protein CASSSRTSGRLDTQYF.

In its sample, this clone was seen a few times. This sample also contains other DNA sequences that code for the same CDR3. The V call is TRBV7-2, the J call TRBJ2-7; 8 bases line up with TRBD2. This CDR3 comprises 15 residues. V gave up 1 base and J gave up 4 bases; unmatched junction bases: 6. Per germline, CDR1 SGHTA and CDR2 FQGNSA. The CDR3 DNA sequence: TGTGCCAGCAGCTTAGGCCTAGCGGGTATTTACGAGCAGTACTTC. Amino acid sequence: CASSLGLAGIYEQYF.

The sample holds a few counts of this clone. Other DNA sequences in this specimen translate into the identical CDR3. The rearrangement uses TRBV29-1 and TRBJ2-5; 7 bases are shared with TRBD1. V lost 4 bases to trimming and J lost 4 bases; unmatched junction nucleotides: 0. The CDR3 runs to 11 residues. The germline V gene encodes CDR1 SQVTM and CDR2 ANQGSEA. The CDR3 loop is CSVAGGETQYF. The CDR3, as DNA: TGCAGCGTTGCAGGGGGAGAGACCCAGTACTTC. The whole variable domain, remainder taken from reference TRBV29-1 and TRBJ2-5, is SAVISQKPSRDICQRGTSLTIQCQVDSQVTMMFWYRQQPGQSLTLIATANQGSEATYESGFVIDKFPISRPNLTFSTLTVSNMSPEDSSIYLCSVAGGETQYFGPGTRLLVL.

CDR3 DNA: TGTGCCAGCTCAATGCAGGGGGGAGGATACAATGAGCAGTTCTTC. Translated: CASSMQGGGYNEQFF. J is TRBJ2-1 and V is TRBV18; weak D call: TRBD1 (7 bases). This CDR3 region has 15 residues. Looked up from germline, CDR1 is KGHSH and CDR2 is LQKENI. V was clipped by 5 bases and J by 4 bases, with 15 bases between them.

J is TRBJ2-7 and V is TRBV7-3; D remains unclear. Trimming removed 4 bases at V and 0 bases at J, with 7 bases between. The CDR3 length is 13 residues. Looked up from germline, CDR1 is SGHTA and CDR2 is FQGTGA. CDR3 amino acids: CASSYGPSYEQYF. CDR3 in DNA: TGTGCCAGCAGCTATGGCCCCTCCTACGAGCAGTACTTC.

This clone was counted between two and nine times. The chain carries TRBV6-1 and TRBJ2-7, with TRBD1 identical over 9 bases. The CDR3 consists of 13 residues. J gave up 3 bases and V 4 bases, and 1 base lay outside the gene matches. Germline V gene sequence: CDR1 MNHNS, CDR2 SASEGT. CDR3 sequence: CASSATGGYEQYF. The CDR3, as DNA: TGTGCCAGCAGTGCGACAGGGGGCTACGAGCAGTACTTC.

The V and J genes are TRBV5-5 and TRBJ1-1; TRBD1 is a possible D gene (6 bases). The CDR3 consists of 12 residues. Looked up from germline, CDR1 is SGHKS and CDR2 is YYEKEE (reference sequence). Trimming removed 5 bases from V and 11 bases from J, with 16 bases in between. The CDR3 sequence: CASRVGRQEAFF. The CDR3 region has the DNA TGTGCCAGCAGAGTGGGGCGACAGGAGGCTTTCTTT.

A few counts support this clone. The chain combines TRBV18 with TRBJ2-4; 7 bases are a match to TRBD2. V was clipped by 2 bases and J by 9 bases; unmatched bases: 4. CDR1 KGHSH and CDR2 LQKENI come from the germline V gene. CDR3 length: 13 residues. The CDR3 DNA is TGTGCCAGCTCACCAGGGGGGGAGACCATTCAGTACTTC. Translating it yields CASSPGGETIQYF.

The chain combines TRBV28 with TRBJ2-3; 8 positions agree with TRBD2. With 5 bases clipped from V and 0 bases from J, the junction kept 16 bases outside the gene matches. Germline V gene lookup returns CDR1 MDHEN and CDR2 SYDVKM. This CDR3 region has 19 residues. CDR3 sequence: CASSPTPTGGASSTDTQYF. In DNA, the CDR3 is TGTGCCAGCAGTCCTACCCCCACGGGAGGGGCCTCTAGCACAGATACGCAGTATTTT.

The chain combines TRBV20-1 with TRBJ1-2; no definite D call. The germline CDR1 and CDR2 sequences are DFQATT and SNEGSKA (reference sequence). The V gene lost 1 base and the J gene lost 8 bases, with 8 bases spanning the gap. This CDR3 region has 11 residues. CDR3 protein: CSARVARGYTF. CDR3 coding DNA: TGCAGTGCTAGAGTAGCGAGGGGCTACACCTTC.

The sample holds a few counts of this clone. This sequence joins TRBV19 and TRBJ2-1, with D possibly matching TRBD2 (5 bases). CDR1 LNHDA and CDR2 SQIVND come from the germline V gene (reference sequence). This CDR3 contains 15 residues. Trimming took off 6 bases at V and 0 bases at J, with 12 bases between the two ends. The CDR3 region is CASRYRDSSYNEQFF. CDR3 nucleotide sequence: TGTGCCAGTAGGTACCGGGATAGCTCCTACAATGAGCAGTTCTTC. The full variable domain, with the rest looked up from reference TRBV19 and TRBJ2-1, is DGGITQSPKYLFRKEGQNVTLSCEQNLNHDAMYWYRQDPGQGLRLIYYSQIVNDFQKGDIAEGYSVSREKKESFPLTVTSAQKNPTAFYLCASRYRDSSYNEQFFGPGTRLTVL.

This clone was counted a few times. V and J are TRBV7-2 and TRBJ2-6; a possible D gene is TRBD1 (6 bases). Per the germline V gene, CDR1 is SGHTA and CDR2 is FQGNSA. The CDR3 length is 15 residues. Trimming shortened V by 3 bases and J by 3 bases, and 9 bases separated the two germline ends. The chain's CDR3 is CASSFRGDGANVLTF. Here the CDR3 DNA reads TGTGCCAGCAGCTTCAGGGGTGATGGGGCCAACGTCCTGACTTTC.